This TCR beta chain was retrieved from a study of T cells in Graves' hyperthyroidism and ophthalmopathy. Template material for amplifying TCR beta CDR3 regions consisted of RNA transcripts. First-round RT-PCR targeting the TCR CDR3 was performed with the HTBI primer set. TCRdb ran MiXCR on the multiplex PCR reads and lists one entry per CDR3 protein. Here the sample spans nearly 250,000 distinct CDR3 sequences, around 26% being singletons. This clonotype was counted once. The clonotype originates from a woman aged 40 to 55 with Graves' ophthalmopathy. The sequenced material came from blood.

This chain's CDR3 is CAWSVTPGDPLHTF. For the CDR3, the DNA is TGTGCCTGGAGCGTTACCCCAGGAGATCCTCTCCACACCTTC. This rearrangement joins TRBV30 to TRBJ1-2; no firm D call. Germline loops: CDR1 GTSNPN, CDR2 SVGIG (reference sequence). Trimming removed 3 bases from V and 12 bases from J, with 23 bases in between. The CDR3 is 14 amino acids.